Listed below are T cell receptor beta chains from one sample, sequenced in a study of early T cells in non-severe SARS-CoV-2 infection. TCRdb analysed the 5' RACE reads with MiXCR anew, one entry per CDR3 protein. The sample carries some 50,000 distinct CDR3 sequences, roughly 10% recorded once. Material for sequencing was whole blood. These receptors were collected from an adult who was a healthcare worker with PCR-confirmed SARS-CoV-2 infection or an uninfected control (not recorded which). The CDR3 runs from the conserved cysteine through the conserved F or W. Each record gives: D gene, CDR3 length, V gene, J gene, clone size, CDR3 protein, CDR3 DNA. The D gene is left open where the match is weak. Clone size is shown for a subset of rows, as once, few, many or a class of expanded clone.

D: NA
length: 12
V: TRBV10-3
J: TRBJ2-7
size: NA
CDR3: CAISGPRNEQYF
DNA: TGTGCCATCAGCGGGCCCCGAAACGAGCAGTACTTC

D: NA
length: 14
V: TRBV5-1
J: TRBJ1-1
size: many
CDR3: CASSLSGVDTEAFF
DNA: TGCGCCAGCAGCTTGTCGGGGGTTGACACTGAAGCTTTCTTT

D: NA
length: 15
V: TRBV7-9
J: TRBJ1-1
size: few
CDR3: CASSPRSRMNTEAFF
DNA: TGTGCCAGCAGCCCCCGGTCCAGGATGAACACTGAAGCTTTCTTT

D: NA
length: 16
V: TRBV10-2
J: TRBJ1-2
size: many
CDR3: CASSAGDTRGYYGYTF
DNA: TGCGCCAGCTCAGCGGGTGACACCAGGGGATACTATGGCTACACCTTC

D: NA
length: 14
V: TRBV7-2
J: TRBJ1-1
size: many
CDR3: CASSSWRGNTEAFF
DNA: TGTGCCAGCAGCTCGTGGAGGGGAAACACTGAAGCTTTCTTT

D: NA
length: 16
V: TRBV5-1
J: TRBJ1-6
size: NA
CDR3: CASSSSVIGRDSPLHF
DNA: TGCGCCAGCAGTTCCTCCGTCATCGGACGGGATTCACCCCTCCACTTT

D: NA
length: 15
V: TRBV3-1
J: TRBJ2-1
size: many
CDR3: CASSRSVSGNNEQFF
DNA: TGTGCCAGCAGCCGATCGGTTAGCGGCAACAATGAGCAGTTCTTC

D: NA
length: 16
V: TRBV2
J: TRBJ2-6
size: many
CDR3: CASSPTAHSGANVLTF
DNA: TGTGCCAGCTCTCCCACTGCACACTCTGGGGCCAACGTCCTGACTTTC

D: NA
length: 11
V: TRBV2
J: TRBJ2-7
size: many
CDR3: CASSITYEQYF
DNA: TGTGCCAGCAGTATAACCTACGAGCAGTACTTC

D: TRBD1
length: 16
V: TRBV4-3
J: TRBJ2-7
size: many
CDR3: CASSQEAGTGGDEQYF
DNA: TGCGCCAGCAGCCAAGAGGCCGGGACAGGGGGCGACGAGCAGTACTTC

D: NA
length: 14
V: TRBV14
J: TRBJ2-2
size: few
CDR3: CASSPVVIPGELFF
DNA: TGTGCCAGCAGCCCGGTAGTAATCCCGGGGGAGCTGTTTTTT

D: TRBD1
length: 15
V: TRBV15
J: TRBJ1-4
size: few
CDR3: CATSSQDRDNEKLFF
DNA: TGTGCCACCAGCAGTCAGGACAGGGACAATGAAAAACTGTTTTTT

D: NA
length: 14
V: TRBV20-1
J: TRBJ2-3
size: many
CDR3: CSARDLLGSDTQYF
DNA: TGCAGTGCTAGAGATTTACTAGGTTCAGATACGCAGTATTTT

D: TRBD2
length: 15
V: TRBV6-5
J: TRBJ2-3
size: many
CDR3: CASSYTSGAADTQYF
DNA: TGTGCCAGCAGTTATACTAGCGGGGCAGCAGATACGCAGTATTTT

D: TRBD1
length: 13
V: TRBV6-2/TRBV6-3
J: TRBJ2-5
size: few
CDR3: CASSTRQGETQYF
DNA: TGTGCCAGCAGTACGCGACAGGGAGAGACCCAGTACTTC

D: TRBD2
length: 15
V: TRBV19
J: TRBJ2-3
size: few
CDR3: CASTHRAGGHDTQYF
DNA: TGTGCCAGCACCCATCGAGCGGGGGGACATGATACGCAGTATTTT

D: NA
length: 14
V: TRBV11-2
J: TRBJ2-7
size: many
CDR3: CASSLQRSSYEQYF
DNA: TGTGCCAGCAGCTTACAGCGCAGCTCCTACGAGCAGTACTTC

D: NA
length: 13
V: TRBV4-1
J: TRBJ1-2
size: NA
CDR3: CASSQASLYGYTF
DNA: TGCGCCAGCAGCCAAGCTAGTCTCTATGGCTACACCTTC

D: TRBD2
length: 16
V: TRBV12-3/TRBV12-4
J: TRBJ2-3
size: many
CDR3: CASSPPGTSMRDTQYF
DNA: TGTGCCAGCAGCCCCCCCGGGACTAGCATGCGAGATACGCAGTATTTT

D: TRBD2
length: 16
V: TRBV6-2/TRBV6-3
J: TRBJ2-1
size: NA
CDR3: CASRQRTSGPYNEQFF
DNA: TGTGCCAGCAGACAACGGACTAGCGGGCCCTACAATGAGCAGTTCTTC

D: TRBD1
length: 15
V: TRBV6-5
J: TRBJ1-5
size: few
CDR3: CASRSDRGSNQPQHF
DNA: TGTGCCAGCAGATCGGACAGGGGTAGCAATCAGCCCCAGCATTTT

D: NA
length: 11
V: TRBV5-1
J: TRBJ2-1
size: many
CDR3: CASSFRYEQFF
DNA: TGCGCCAGCAGCTTCCGTTATGAGCAGTTCTTC

D: TRBD2
length: 14
V: TRBV20-1
J: TRBJ2-5
size: few
CDR3: CSARTSGALETQYF
DNA: TGCAGTGCTAGGACTAGCGGGGCCCTAGAGACCCAGTACTTC

D: NA
length: 15
V: TRBV4-3
J: TRBJ1-6
size: many
CDR3: CASSQDRDKNSPLHF
DNA: TGCGCCAGCAGCCAAGACAGGGATAAGAATTCACCCCTCCACTTT

D: NA
length: 14
V: TRBV11-2
J: TRBJ2-1
size: many
CDR3: CASSLWWDDNEQFF
DNA: TGTGCCAGCAGCTTATGGTGGGACGACAATGAGCAGTTCTTC

D: NA
length: 12
V: TRBV29-1
J: TRBJ2-5
size: few
CDR3: CSVDPGAETQYF
DNA: TGCAGCGTTGACCCAGGGGCAGAGACCCAGTACTTC

D: NA
length: 11
V: TRBV12-5
J: TRBJ1-5
size: many
CDR3: CASGLRQPQHF
DNA: TGTGCTAGTGGTTTGCGGCAGCCCCAGCATTTT

D: NA
length: 10
V: TRBV29-1
J: TRBJ2-3
size: few
CDR3: CSYQTDTQYF
DNA: TGCAGCTACCAGACAGATACGCAGTATTTT

D: NA
length: 15
V: TRBV25-1
J: TRBJ2-1
size: many
CDR3: CASSERQLIYNEQFF
DNA: TGTGCCAGCAGTGAGCGGCAGCTTATCTACAATGAGCAGTTCTTC

D: NA
length: 14
V: TRBV12-3/TRBV12-4
J: TRBJ2-1
size: many
CDR3: CASSRAPSYNEQFF
DNA: TGTGCCAGCAGTCGAGCCCCATCCTACAATGAGCAGTTCTTC

D: TRBD1
length: 14
V: TRBV18
J: TRBJ2-3
size: many
CDR3: CASSRDRGTDTQYF
DNA: TGTGCCAGCTCAAGAGACAGGGGGACAGATACGCAGTATTTT

D: NA
length: 14
V: TRBV7-2
J: TRBJ1-2
size: many
CDR3: CASSFYSTNYGYTF
DNA: TGTGCCAGCAGCTTCTATAGCACTAACTATGGCTACACCTTC

D: NA
length: 11
V: TRBV6-5
J: TRBJ1-1
size: NA
CDR3: CASTQGTEAFF
DNA: TGTGCCAGCACCCAGGGGACTGAAGCTTTCTTT

D: TRBD2
length: 15
V: TRBV10-3
J: TRBJ2-1
size: few
CDR3: CAIRGTSGGYNEQFF
DNA: TGTGCCATCAGGGGAACTAGCGGGGGGTACAATGAGCAGTTCTTC

D: NA
length: 15
V: TRBV28
J: TRBJ2-1
size: many
CDR3: CAGGGRAPRSNEQFF
DNA: TGTGCCGGAGGGGGAAGGGCCCCTAGGAGCAATGAGCAGTTCTTC

D: NA
length: 11
V: TRBV7-9
J: TRBJ2-3
size: many
CDR3: CASGLTDTQYF
DNA: TGTGCCAGCGGGTTAACAGATACGCAGTATTTT

D: NA
length: 16
V: TRBV7-2
J: TRBJ2-1
size: many
CDR3: CASSLIPRSSYNEQFF
DNA: TGTGCCAGCAGCTTAATCCCCCGGAGCTCCTACAATGAGCAGTTCTTC

D: NA
length: 17
V: TRBV5-1
J: TRBJ1-1
size: few
CDR3: CASSLGGAIIVNTEAFF
DNA: TGCGCCAGCAGCTTGGGGGGAGCGATCATAGTGAACACTGAAGCTTTCTTT

D: NA
length: 13
V: TRBV20-1
J: TRBJ2-3
size: many
CDR3: CSARKQGADTQYF
DNA: TGCAGTGCTCGAAAACAGGGCGCAGATACGCAGTATTTT

D: NA
length: 14
V: TRBV4-3
J: TRBJ1-2
size: few
CDR3: CASSPAGGNYGYTF
DNA: TGCGCCAGCAGCCCCGCCGGAGGGAACTATGGCTACACCTTC

D: TRBD2
length: 20
V: TRBV24-1
J: TRBJ2-1
size: NA
CDR3: CATSERPGTSGRNSYNEQFF
DNA: TGTGCCACCAGTGAACGGCCCGGGACTAGCGGGAGGAATTCCTACAATGAGCAGTTCTTC

D: TRBD2
length: 14
V: TRBV7-3
J: TRBJ2-2
size: few
CDR3: CASSYGTRGGELFF
DNA: TGTGCCAGCAGCTACGGGACTAGAGGCGGGGAGCTGTTTTTT

D: NA
length: 14
V: TRBV5-1
J: TRBJ2-7
size: NA
CDR3: CASSLRTGPHEQYF
DNA: TGCGCCAGCAGCTTGAGAACAGGTCCCCACGAGCAGTACTTC

D: NA
length: 16
V: TRBV11-3
J: TRBJ2-2
size: NA
CDR3: CASSLDPRGNTGELFF
DNA: TGTGCCAGCAGCTTAGACCCCCGGGGGAACACCGGGGAGCTGTTTTTT

D: TRBD2
length: 16
V: TRBV6-4
J: TRBJ2-2
size: many
CDR3: CASSEGGSGGTGELFF
DNA: TGTGCCAGCAGTGAAGGAGGTAGCGGGGGAACCGGGGAGCTGTTTTTT

D: NA
length: 14
V: TRBV11-3
J: TRBJ1-2
size: NA
CDR3: CASSHAGLNYGYTF
DNA: TGTGCCAGCAGCCACGCGGGGTTGAACTATGGCTACACCTTC

D: NA
length: 16
V: TRBV5-3
J: TRBJ2-3
size: few
CDR3: CARSWRAGPSTDTQYF
DNA: TGTGCCAGAAGCTGGCGGGCGGGACCTAGCACAGATACGCAGTATTTT

D: TRBD1
length: 11
V: TRBV20-1
J: TRBJ1-1
size: many
CDR3: CSADRGTEAFF
DNA: TGCAGTGCGGACAGGGGCACTGAAGCTTTCTTT

D: NA
length: 14
V: TRBV6-5
J: TRBJ2-5
size: few
CDR3: CASSYSEGSKTQYF
DNA: TGTGCCAGCAGTTACTCGGAGGGTTCGAAGACCCAGTACTTC

D: NA
length: 15
V: TRBV12-3/TRBV12-4
J: TRBJ1-3
size: few
CDR3: CASSFGTVTGNTIYF
DNA: TGTGCCAGCAGTTTTGGGACTGTTACTGGAAACACCATATATTTT

D: NA
length: 15
V: TRBV7-9
J: TRBJ2-3
size: many
CDR3: CASSPRDFNTDTQYF
DNA: TGTGCCAGCAGCCCCCGGGACTTTAACACAGATACGCAGTATTTT

D: TRBD1
length: 15
V: TRBV28
J: TRBJ1-4
size: few
CDR3: CASSSTTGGREKLFF
DNA: TGTGCCAGCAGCTCTACGACAGGGGGACGTGAAAAACTGTTTTTT

D: NA
length: 14
V: TRBV2
J: TRBJ2-2
size: many
CDR3: CASNHRSNTGELFF
DNA: TGTGCCAGCAATCACAGGTCGAACACCGGGGAGCTGTTTTTT

D: TRBD2
length: 15
V: TRBV15
J: TRBJ2-1
size: NA
CDR3: CATSRDRLADNEQFF
DNA: TGTGCCACCAGCAGAGATAGACTAGCGGACAATGAGCAGTTCTTC